These T cell receptor beta chains were read from a single sample in a study of early T cells in non-severe SARS-CoV-2 infection. TCRdb analysed the 5' RACE reads with MiXCR anew, one entry per CDR3 protein. Of about 60,000 distinct CDR3 sequences detected, more than 8.5% appear once; the ten largest clones hold roughly 15%. Sample: whole blood. The origin of the receptors is an adult who was a healthcare worker with PCR-confirmed SARS-CoV-2 infection or an uninfected control (not recorded which). Both conserved end residues are part of each CDR3. Fields, in order: V gene, clone size, J gene, D gene, CDR3 DNA, CDR3 protein. D genes are given only for firm matches. Clone size is shown for a subset of rows, as once, few, many or a class of expanded clone.

TRBV29-1	many	TRBJ1-6	TRBD1	TGCAGCGTCGATGACAGGGGGATACCGCTCTTT	CSVDDRGIPLF
TRBV11-3	few	TRBJ2-3	-	TGTGCCAGCAGCAAGGGGGGCACAGATACGCAGTATTTT	CASSKGGTDTQYF
TRBV27	many	TRBJ2-7	-	TGTGCCAGCAGCGTCGCTAAGAGCTCCTACGAGCAGTACTTC	CASSVAKSSYEQYF
TRBV6-6	many	TRBJ2-6	-	TGTGCCAGCAGTCAAACAGTTCCCTCTGGGGCCAACGTCCTGACTTTC	CASSQTVPSGANVLTF
TRBV6-5	many	TRBJ2-7	TRBD1	TGTGCCAGCAGTTACGCAGGATATGGACAGGGCTTAACCTACGAGCAGTACTTC	CASSYAGYGQGLTYEQYF
TRBV24-1	many	TRBJ2-4	-	TGTGCCACCAGTGCGGGGGATGGAAACATTCAGTACTTC	CATSAGDGNIQYF
TRBV28	-	TRBJ1-1	-	TGTGCCAGCAGGGTTTGGAGTTTACAGCCCACGAACACTGAAGCTTTCTTT	CASRVWSLQPTNTEAFF
TRBV6-1	-	TRBJ1-1	TRBD1	TGTGCCAGCAGGCTGACAGGGGACAACACTGAAGCTTTCTTT	CASRLTGDNTEAFF
TRBV6-2/TRBV6-3	many	TRBJ1-1	-	TGTGCCAGCATCGCTAATCGTCCGGGGGCGCGAGCTTTCTTT	CASIANRPGARAFF
TRBV12-3/TRBV12-4	few	TRBJ2-5	TRBD1	TGTGCCAGCCAGGGGGACCAAGAGACCCAGTACTTC	CASQGDQETQYF
TRBV10-3	-	TRBJ1-6	-	TGTGCCATCAGTGAAGCGGAGTCACCCCTCCACTTT	CAISEAESPLHF
TRBV24-1	many	TRBJ1-5	-	TGTGCCACCAGTGATCGATACGATCAGCCCCAGCATTTT	CATSDRYDQPQHF
TRBV29-1	-	TRBJ2-7	TRBD1	TGCAGCGTTGGCGGACAGGGTTTCTACGAGCAGTACTTC	CSVGGQGFYEQYF
TRBV20-1	many	TRBJ2-3	-	TGCAGTGCTCCCTGGGCAGCTAGCACAGATACGCAGTATTTT	CSAPWAASTDTQYF
TRBV4-1	many	TRBJ1-1	-	TGCGCCAGCAGCCAATTTTCCGAGGGGGAAGCTTTCTTT	CASSQFSEGEAFF